Sequencing of this T cell receptor beta chain was carried out in a study of blood T cell repertoires in COVID-19. In the original workflow: Counts of nucleated cells, estimated from reference gene primer amplification, were obtained. Only in-frame clones appear in the TCRdb table, and some are missing; sequencing was by immunoSEQ multiplex PCR. V, J and clone size were drawn from that table, and D and trimming were deduced from the DNA. The profile shows 150,000 or so clones, about 73% of them singletons. This clone was counted a few times. Per germline, CDR1 MRHNA and CDR2 SNTAGT. V lost 4 bases to trimming and J lost 0 bases, with 9 bases between them. This CDR3 is 15 amino acids long.

V is TRBV6-4 and J is TRBJ2-2, with D possibly being TRBD2 (6 bases). Sequenced input: peripheral blood. This receptor was identified in a man at least 80 years old with acute or convalescent COVID-19. As DNA, the CDR3 is TGTGCCAGCAGTGTCGCGGGAACGAACACCGGGGAGCTGTTTTTT. Protein product: CASSVAGTNTGELFF.